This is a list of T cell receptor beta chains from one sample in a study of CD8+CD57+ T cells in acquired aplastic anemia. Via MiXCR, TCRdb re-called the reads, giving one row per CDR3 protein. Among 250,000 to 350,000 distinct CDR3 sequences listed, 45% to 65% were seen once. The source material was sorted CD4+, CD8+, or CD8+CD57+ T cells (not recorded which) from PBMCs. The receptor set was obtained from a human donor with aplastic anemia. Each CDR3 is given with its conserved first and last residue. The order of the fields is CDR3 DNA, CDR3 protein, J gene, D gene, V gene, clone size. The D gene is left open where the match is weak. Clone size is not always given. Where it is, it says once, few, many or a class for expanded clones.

TGCAGTGCTAGACGGGGGTCAGAGAATTCACCCCTCCACTTT | CSARRGSENSPLHF | TRBJ1-6 | - | TRBV20-1 | once
TGTGCCACCAGTGATTCCGACAGGGGAACAGGCTACACCTTC | CATSDSDRGTGYTF | TRBJ1-2 | TRBD1 | TRBV24-1 | -
TGTGCCATCAGAGACAGTGCTCAAGAGACCCAGTACTTC | CAIRDSAQETQYF | TRBJ2-5 | - | TRBV10-3 | few
TGTGCCAGCTTGGGGCGAAACACTGAAGCTTTCTTT | CASLGRNTEAFF | TRBJ1-1 | - | TRBV7-9 | -
TGTGCCACCAGTGAACCGGGCAATCAGCCCCAGCATTTT | CATSEPGNQPQHF | TRBJ1-5 | - | TRBV24-1 | -
TGCGCCAGCAGGGGAATGGGTTACGAGCAGTACTTC | CASRGMGYEQYF | TRBJ2-7 | - | TRBV5-5 | -
TGTGCCAGCAGCGTGGACAGGGGGGGATCCTACGAGCAGTACTTC | CASSVDRGGSYEQYF | TRBJ2-7 | TRBD1 | TRBV11-2 | once
TGCGCCAGCAGCCCAGACGTGGGGATTGGAAACACCATATATTTT | CASSPDVGIGNTIYF | TRBJ1-3 | - | TRBV5-1 | -
TGTGCCATCAGCACACAGGGGACTGGCTACACCTTC | CAISTQGTGYTF | TRBJ1-2 | TRBD1 | TRBV10-3 | few
TGTGCCACCAGTGATTTACCACCGCTCACCGGGGAGCTGTTTTTT | CATSDLPPLTGELFF | TRBJ2-2 | - | TRBV24-1 | few
TGTGCCAGCAGCTACTCCACAGGGGGCGGCGTTGGCTACACCTTC | CASSYSTGGGVGYTF | TRBJ1-2 | TRBD1 | TRBV7-2 | -
TGTGCCAGCAGTTTGACGGATAACTATGGCTACACCTTC | CASSLTDNYGYTF | TRBJ1-2 | - | TRBV12-3/TRBV12-4 | -
TGCGCCAGCAGCCGAGACGTTTTAGGGCAGGAGACCTACGAGCAGTACTTC | CASSRDVLGQETYEQYF | TRBJ2-7 | - | TRBV4-3 | -
TGTGCCAGTGAGACAGGGAGAAGGGTCGAGCAGTACTTC | CASETGRRVEQYF | TRBJ2-7 | TRBD1 | TRBV6-1 | few
TGTGCCAGCAGCTTAGGACTGTCGAACACCGGGGAGCTGTTTTTT | CASSLGLSNTGELFF | TRBJ2-2 | - | TRBV9 | -
TGTGCCAGCAGCGTCACACAGGGATTCTTCGGCTACACCTTC | CASSVTQGFFGYTF | TRBJ1-2 | - | TRBV7-2 | few
TGTGCCAGCAGTGAATTGCAGAAAAAACTGTTTTTT | CASSELQKKLFF | TRBJ1-4 | - | TRBV6-1 | many
TGTGCCAGTAGTTCTCGCCGGGACGGGAACACTGAAGCTTTCTTT | CASSSRRDGNTEAFF | TRBJ1-1 | - | TRBV19 | -
TGTGCCAGCAGCTTGAAGGTAGAGGGCTACACCTTC | CASSLKVEGYTF | TRBJ1-2 | - | TRBV7-2 | once
TGTGCCAGCAGTGAGAGGCAGGCGAAGAATCAGCCCCAGCATTTT | CASSERQAKNQPQHF | TRBJ1-5 | - | TRBV2 | -
TGCAGCGTCGTGACAGGTCAGACCTACGAGCAGTACTTC | CSVVTGQTYEQYF | TRBJ2-7 | - | TRBV29-1 | -
TGTGCCAGCAGCTTAGATTTAGGGACAGGGGGATACGAGCAGTACTTC | CASSLDLGTGGYEQYF | TRBJ2-7 | TRBD1 | TRBV13 | -
TGCAGTGCGCAACGGGGGGGTATCACAGATGCGCAGTATTTT | CSAQRGGITDAQYF | TRBJ2-3 | TRBD2 | TRBV20-1 | -
TGTGCCAGCAGCCCCGAGGCGAGGGACTATGGCTACACCTTC | CASSPEARDYGYTF | TRBJ1-2 | - | TRBV7-7 | -
TGTGCCAGCAGAGCCCTATCCAGCGGGGGGGCCCAGTACTTC | CASRALSSGGAQYF | TRBJ2-5 | TRBD2 | TRBV2 | -
TGTGCCGTCGGTACCGACGGCTCTGGAAACACCATATATTTT | CAVGTDGSGNTIYF | TRBJ1-3 | - | TRBV7-7 | -
TGTGCCAGCAGTTTAAAGTCGTCAGTGAACACTGAAGCTTTCTTT | CASSLKSSVNTEAFF | TRBJ1-1 | - | TRBV12-3/TRBV12-4 | -
TGTGCCAGCAGCCAGCAACAGGACACAGATACGCAGTATTTT | CASSQQQDTDTQYF | TRBJ2-3 | - | TRBV14 | -
TGCAGTGCTAGAGGGAACAGGGGTAGCAATCAGCCCCAGCATTTT | CSARGNRGSNQPQHF | TRBJ1-5 | TRBD1 | TRBV20-1 | many
TGTGCCAGTAGTTGGCAGGGGGCGTACCCTGAAGCTTTCTTT | CASSWQGAYPEAFF | TRBJ1-1 | TRBD1 | TRBV19 | -
TGTGCCAGCTGCTCCAACTCGGGGGGCAACACTGAAGCTTTCTTT | CASCSNSGGNTEAFF | TRBJ1-1 | - | TRBV7-9 | -
TGCAGCGTAGAACAGAGTTGGAGAGAGACCCAGTACTTC | CSVEQSWRETQYF | TRBJ2-5 | - | TRBV29-1 | -
TGCAGCGTTTCTTTAAGCCTGAGGGAAAAACTGTTTTTT | CSVSLSLREKLFF | TRBJ1-4 | - | TRBV29-1 | -
TGTGCCATCCAGGGTGTAGAGGGCTACACCTTC | CAIQGVEGYTF | TRBJ1-2 | - | TRBV7-8 | few
TGTGCCAGCAGCCCGGTTACAGGGATGACCTACGAGCAGTACTTC | CASSPVTGMTYEQYF | TRBJ2-7 | - | TRBV7-2 | few
TGTGCCAGCAGCTTAGGACTAGCGGGAAACAATGAGCAGTTCTTC | CASSLGLAGNNEQFF | TRBJ2-1 | TRBD2 | TRBV7-3 | -
TGCAGTGCTAGAAGTTGGGCTAGCGGGATCCAAGAGACCCAGTACTTC | CSARSWASGIQETQYF | TRBJ2-5 | TRBD2 | TRBV20-1 | many
TGTGCCAGCAGCCCAGGGGCAGGGGGCCTAGTATATGGCTACACCTTC | CASSPGAGGLVYGYTF | TRBJ1-2 | TRBD1 | TRBV7-3 | few
TGTGCCAGCAGCGTAGGTAGCGGCTCACCCCTCCACTTT | CASSVGSGSPLHF | TRBJ1-6 | - | TRBV9 | -
TGTGCCAGCAGCCCACAGGGGGATACGCAGTATTTT | CASSPQGDTQYF | TRBJ2-3 | TRBD1 | TRBV2 | few